This TCR beta chain was identified during a study of lymphopenia after photon versus proton radiotherapy. The study's findings and limits: Relative stability marked proton patients; photon patients lost diversity and naive cells. After the lymphocyte nadir, photon-treated repertoires showed oligoclonal expansion, especially of CD8+ Temra cells.

With respect to this clone: Its antigen is currently unknown.

The CDR3 covers 13 residues. CDR1 MNHNS and CDR2 SASEGT come from the germline V gene. Deletions cut 3 bases from V and 5 bases from J, with 10 bases between. Only in-frame clones appear in the TCRdb table, and some are missing; sequencing was by immunoSEQ multiplex PCR. The sample comprises about 39,000 clones, 92% of which are singletons, and 13% to 15% rests with the top ten. The receptor's source is a man aged 55 to 70 with cholangiocarcinoma. The V call is TRBV6-1, the J call TRBJ1-1; the D is unclear. Material: peripheral blood, obtained from a patient treated with photon-based radiotherapy. In DNA form, the CDR3 reads TGTGCCAGCAGTGACCGGGGTGAGACTGAAGCTTTCTTT. Its translation is CASSDRGETEAFF.